What follows is one T cell receptor beta chain and its context. No cognate antigen has been identified for it. The record has no base qualities; no much larger clone is one base away. The sample originates from a study of regulatory T cells in long-lasting Graves disease (dated by TCRdb to the early 2020s). At the level of the whole study: To count as having persistent Graves' disease, a patient had to have received antithyroid drug treatment for over 5 years with TSH receptor autoantibodies remaining persistently positive. Peripheral blood TCR sequencing and RNA sequencing compared persistent Graves' disease patients with newly diagnosed Graves' disease patients. The study was conducted in China and was registered as a clinical trial. A total of around 35 samples underwent TCR sequencing, from around 13 patients with persistent Graves' disease and about 20 patients with newly diagnosed Graves' disease. In the clinical cohort, patients with persistent Graves' disease had used antithyroid drugs for an average of around ten years.

Overall results and qualifications from the work: Only the TCR beta chain was sequenced and analyzed. TRBV28, TRBJ1-2 and TRBJ2-5 were preferentially used in persistent disease, while TRBV20-1 and TRBJ2-1 were favored in newly diagnosed disease. Peripheral blood alone was examined, since thyroid tissue, which constituted the primary lesion, could not be accessed. Compared with newly diagnosed patients, patients with persistent Graves' disease had lower TCR Shannon entropy and fewer highly expanded clones, which suggests clonal expansion. The small sample size was acknowledged by the authors as a limitation that may reduce accuracy. Persistent patients shared more public clonotypes among themselves (over 2,500) than newly diagnosed patients did (more than 950).

Spanning cysteine to phenylalanine, the CDR3 consists of 15 amino acids. The sequence is cut down to CDR3 DNA, 45 bases in frame from base 1. The germline V end is reduced by 5 bases and the J end by 7 bases; junction bases left unmatched: 10. Taken from the germline V gene (reference sequence), the CDR1 and CDR2 loops are LNHDA and SQIVND. What the time point label conveys for this sample: persistent/refractory GD, antithyroid drugs over 5 years with positive TRAb. For both TCR sequencing and RNA sequencing, RNA was extracted from PBMCs using TRIzol. Graves' disease was diagnosed according to American Thyroid Association guidelines. Recruitment of patients was carried out at an endocrinology department in Xi'an, China. Each patient gave around 9.2 milliliters of peripheral blood, collected in an EDTA anticoagulant tube. PBMCs were isolated by Ficoll Paque Plus density gradient separation without further T cell sorting. RNA quality was checked with an Agilent 2100 Bioanalyzer and agarose gel, and concentration with a NanoDrop 2000.

Preparation of the library involved multiplex PCR. The instrument was an Illumina HiSeq 4000. CDR3 regions were amplified by Arm-PCR with iRepertoire HTBI primers to construct TCR beta libraries. Gel purification was performed on PCR products prior to sequencing. From the authors' description of their analysis: A total of roughly 65 TRBV and 14 TRBJ segments were identified across samples and were used for gene usage analysis of CDR3 amino acid clonotypes. COPE and FqMerger were used to merge the filtered high-quality paired reads into contigs. BLAST was used to align contigs to the IMGT TRBV, TRBD and TRBJ reference genes, and CDR3 was defined following IMGT. Highly expanded clones were defined as clonotypes with a frequency above 0.1%. Shannon entropy was used to measure repertoire diversity, and the Gini coefficient was used to measure V-J evenness. A clonotype found in more than one individual was treated as public. The public sequencing data were trimmed at Q25 with fastp and processed into clonotypes with MiXCR by TCRdb, which kept only in-frame beta chains. Duplicate CDR3 protein sequences are folded into a single record with the most common DNA and genes. The V and J calls were not made by the authors but by TCRdb's processing. Here the sample has about 420,000 distinct CDR3 sequences; 23% occur a single time. Jointly, the top ten make up roughly 30% of the sample.

The origin of this receptor is a female donor with Graves disease. The chain couples TRBV19 to TRBJ1-1, with 10 bases in between that match TRBD1. The sample in question was peripheral blood mononuclear cells (PBMCs), obtained when the disease was refractory, from a patient treated with antithyroid drugs. The CDR3 region has the sequence CASSPDRGGLNEAFF. DNA sequence: TGTGCCAGTAGTCCGGACAGGGGGGGCTTGAATGAAGCTTTCTTT.